The present T cell receptor beta chain was sequenced within a study of blood T cell repertoires in COVID-19. The V end lost 0 bases, the J end lost 10 bases, and 14 bases lay between the germline ends. CDR3 length equals 14 residues. Germline values: CDR1 MNHEY, CDR2 SVGEGT. Clones were sequenced by immunoSEQ multiplex PCR, and TCRdb holds only the in-frame ones, with some missing. This sample has around 80,000 clones, with around 80% found just once. Sequencing used peripheral blood. The chain links TRBV6-2 or TRBV6-3 to TRBJ2-3, with unresolved D. This sequence originates from an elderly woman with active or convalescent COVID-19. The DNA of the CDR3 is TGTGCCAGCAGTTACTCGGTGGTGAGACGGGCGCAGTATTTT. This encodes CASSYSVVRRAQYF.